Below are 26 T cell receptor beta chains sequenced from a single sample in a study of cytotoxic CD8 clonotypes in ibrutinib-treated CLL. Using immunoSEQ multiplex PCR, the repertoire was profiled, and TCRdb retains in-frame clones only, with some absent. The profile shows about 76,000 clones, around 78% of them singletons. The sample in question was PBMCs, obtained after 24 months of ibrutinib treatment. The receptors originated from a human donor with chronic lymphocytic leukemia.

The gene calls are TRBV6-6 and TRBJ2-3, with 8 bases identical to TRBD1. CDR3 length equals 16 residues. V lost 4 bases and J lost 0; bases outside the gene matches: 6. Germline V CDR1 and CDR2: MNHNY, SVGAGI (reference sequence). CDR3 coding DNA: TGTGCCAGCAGTTCTCGGACAGGGACTAGCACAGATACGCAGTATTTT. This translates into CASSSRTGTSTDTQYF.

The chain joins TRBV7-9 to TRBJ2-7; D ambiguous. The CDR3 is 11 residues long. The V and J ends lost 5 bases and 4 bases respectively, with 6 bases between them. From germline, CDR1 is SEHNR and CDR2 FQNEAQ (reference sequence). CDR3 loop: CASSKVYEQYF. CDR3 sequence (DNA): TGTGCCAGCAGCAAGGTTTACGAGCAGTACTTC.

V usage is TRBV28 and J usage is TRBJ2-3; D is ambiguous. The CDR3 is 15 amino acids. Trimming took off 4 bases at V and 9 bases at J, with 20 bases between the two ends. CDR1 is MDHEN and CDR2 is SYDVKM in the germline V gene. Here the CDR3 reads CASSSLRASVGTQYF. The CDR3 nucleotides are TGTGCCAGCAGTTCCCTCCGGGCCTCCGTTGGCACGCAGTATTTT.

V is TRBV30 and J is TRBJ2-7; 13 nucleotides align to TRBD2. J lost 5 bases, V lost 1 base, and 5 bases had no gene match. This CDR3 has 15 residues. Germline CDR1 and CDR2: GTSNPN and SVGIG (reference sequence). The CDR3 DNA sequence: TGTGCCTGGAGTGAGGGACTAGCGGGGTTGGACGAGCAGTACTTC. This translates into CAWSEGLAGLDEQYF. The full variable domain, completed using reference TRBV30 and TRBJ2-7, is SQTIHQWPATLVQPVGSPLSLECTVEGTSNPNLYWYRQAAGRGLQLLFYSVGIGQISSEVPQNLSASRPQDRQFILSSKKLLLSDSGFYLCAWSEGLAGLDEQYFGPGTRLTVT.

The chain employs TRBV5-6 and TRBJ2-1; a weak D match, TRBD1 (6 bases). From germline, CDR1 is SGHDT and CDR2 YYEEEE. The ends were cut back, 3 bases at V and 3 bases at J, with 10 bases in the middle. This CDR3 is 14 amino acids long. CDR3 DNA sequence: TGTGCCAGCAGCTACGGGACACTCTACAATGAGCAGTTCTTC. As protein: CASSYGTLYNEQFF. Drawing the rest from reference TRBV5-6 and TRBJ2-1, the complete variable domain is DAGVTQSPTHLIKTRGQQVTLRCSPKSGHDTVSWYQQALGQGPQFIFQYYEEEERQRGNFPDRFSGHQFPNYSSELNVNALLLGDSALYLCASSYGTLYNEQFFGPGTRLTVL.

The chain recombines TRBV25-1 with TRBJ2-1; D not resolved. Germline-derived CDR1 and CDR2 are MGHDK and SYGVNS. V was trimmed by 5 bases and J by 9 bases, leaving 17 bases between them. The CDR3 totals 14 residues. The CDR3 protein is CASSLGFRSGEQFF. CDR3 bases: TGTGCCAGCAGTCTTGGCTTTCGGTCCGGTGAGCAGTTCTTC.

The rearrangement joins TRBV7-9 to TRBJ2-1, with D possibly being TRBD2 (5 bases). Germline CDR1 SEHNR, CDR2 FQNEAQ (reference sequence). The CDR3 length is 17 residues. Trimming removed 5 bases at V and 7 bases at J, with 24 bases between. CDR3 amino acids: CASSTPHNLRALNEQFF. CDR3 coding DNA: TGTGCCAGCAGCACCCCCCATAACTTGAGGGCCTTGAATGAGCAGTTCTTC.

The chain joins TRBV18 to TRBJ1-3, with D possibly being TRBD1 (6 bases). This CDR3 is built from 16 residues. In germline, CDR1 is KGHSH, CDR2 LQKENI. V lost 5 bases and J lost 3, with 17 bases in between. The CDR3 DNA is TGTGCCAGCTCAACTAACGACAGGTTCGTTGGAAACACCATATATTTT. It encodes CASSTNDRFVGNTIYF.

This sequence joins TRBV28 and TRBJ2-1; either TRBD1 or TRBD2 may supply D (5 bases each). This CDR3 spans 15 amino acids. Germline V gene data show CDR1 as MDHEN and CDR2 as SYDVKM. Trimming stripped 7 bases from V and 10 bases from J, with 23 bases between. Here the CDR3 DNA reads TGTGCCAGCACCGGGGACCACCTATCTACTGAAGAGCAGTTCTTC. Translation: CASTGDHLSTEEQFF.

The chain uses TRBV6-1 and TRBJ2-7; no clear D gene. Deletions cut 5 bases from V and 3 bases from J, with 11 bases between. CDR1 is MNHNS and CDR2 is SASEGT in the germline V gene. The CDR3 covers 13 residues. The CDR3 is CASSRQVGYEQYF. The DNA for the CDR3 is TGTGCCAGCAGTAGGCAGGTAGGCTACGAGCAGTACTTC.

This chain uses TRBV10-3 with TRBJ2-3, with D maybe TRBD2 (5 bases). The CDR3 length is 16 residues. Between the trimmed V and J ends, which lost 3 bases and 1 base, there was a span of 14 bases. Germline loops: CDR1 ENHRY, CDR2 SYGVKD. CDR3 sequence reads: CAISEARPGGTDTQYF. The CDR3 nucleotides read TGTGCCATCAGTGAAGCACGCCCCGGGGGCACAGATACGCAGTATTTT.

The chain employs TRBV7-9 and TRBJ2-7, with D possibly called TRBD1 or TRBD2 (5 bases each). The CDR3 has 14 amino acids. CDR1 is SEHNR, CDR2 FQNEAQ, per germline (reference sequence). Trimming took off 6 bases at V and 3 bases at J, with 15 bases between the two ends. As DNA, the CDR3 is TGTGCCAGCAGTCCCGGGGCTCCACGCTACGAGCAGTACTTC. Its translation is CASSPGAPRYEQYF.

V is TRBV28 and J is TRBJ2-5, with D possibly TRBD2 on 6 matching bases. CDR1 and CDR2 from the germline V gene are MDHEN and SYDVKM. Trimming removed 2 bases from V and 4 bases from J, with 23 bases in between. This CDR3 region has 18 residues. DNA for the CDR3: TGTGCCAGCAGTTTACATCGGGGGATGTCCACACAAGTAGAGACCCAGTACTTC. This codes for CASSLHRGMSTQVETQYF.

This chain joins TRBV19 and TRBJ2-3; no clear D gene. CDR3 size: 15 residues. Germline CDR1 and CDR2: LNHDA and SQIVND (reference sequence). The V end was cut by 0 bases, the J end by 2 bases, with 9 bases between. CDR3 sequence reads: CASSIEGYFTDTQYF. The DNA for the CDR3 is TGTGCCAGTAGTATAGAGGGCTACTTCACAGATACGCAGTATTTT.

This chain joins TRBV28 and TRBJ1-2, with a possible D match to TRBD1 (6 bases). Trimming cost V 3 bases and J 5 bases, with 10 bases left between them. Germline V lookup: CDR1 MDHEN, CDR2 SYDVKM. The CDR3 totals 13 residues. The CDR3 DNA sequence: TGTGCCAGCAGTTTCGAGCAGGGGTATGGCTACACCTTC. This translates into CASSFEQGYGYTF.

This clone was detected only once. This chain connects TRBV7-9 to TRBJ2-7, with D maybe TRBD1 (6 bases). The CDR3 length is 17 residues. The V end lost 1 base, the J end lost 4 bases, and 20 bases lay between the germline ends. Germline CDR1 reads SEHNR; CDR2 reads FQNEAQ (reference sequence). The CDR3 sequence: CASSLEGSVRGKYEQYF. Here the CDR3 DNA reads TGTGCCAGCAGCTTAGAAGGGAGTGTCAGGGGAAAATACGAGCAGTACTTC.

This chain joins TRBV7-9 and TRBJ2-7; TRBD2 matches at 13 bases. With 5 bases clipped from V and 3 bases from J, the junction kept 10 bases outside the gene matches. The CDR3 length is 17 residues. Germline assignment: CDR1 SEHNR and CDR2 FQNEAQ (reference sequence). The CDR3 sequence is CASSGRTSGRLNYEQYF. The CDR3 DNA is TGTGCCAGCAGCGGAAGGACTAGCGGGAGATTAAACTACGAGCAGTACTTC.

The genes are TRBV11-2 and TRBJ2-2; D may be TRBD1 (6 bases). Germline V gene lookup returns CDR1 SGHAT and CDR2 FQNNGV. The CDR3 is 17 amino acids. V was trimmed by 4 bases and J by 6 bases, leaving 21 bases between them. The CDR3 DNA is TGTGCCAGCAGCTCCCTTCAGGGGCTGGTAAGCGCCGGGGAGCTGTTTTTT. The encoded protein is CASSSLQGLVSAGELFF.

This clone was seen a handful of times. This chain links TRBV5-1 with TRBJ2-5, with unresolved D. There are 11 residues in the CDR3. CDR1 SGHRS and CDR2 YFSETQ come from the germline V gene. The germline V and J ends were trimmed by 3 bases and 1 base, with 1 base remaining between them. The CDR3 loop reads CASSSQETQYF. CDR3 coding DNA: TGCGCCAGCAGCTCCCAAGAGACCCAGTACTTC.

The sample holds one count of this clone. CDR3 amino acids: CASSDTGYNEQFF. In DNA form, the CDR3 reads TGTGCCAGCAGCGACACGGGCTACAATGAGCAGTTCTTC. The V gene is TRBV6-5, the J gene TRBJ2-1; D remains unclear. This CDR3 is 13 amino acids long. V was cut by 6 bases and J by 3 bases, with 9 bases left in between. Germline lookup yields CDR1 MNHEY and CDR2 SVGAGI.

The V and J genes are TRBV30 and TRBJ2-2; 12 bases are a match to TRBD2. CDR1 and CDR2 from the germline V gene are GTSNPN and SVGIG (reference sequence). The CDR3 totals 18 residues. V was clipped by 2 bases and J by 1 base; unmatched bases: 8. The CDR3 here is CAWSPWTSGTLNTGELFF. DNA of the CDR3: TGTGCCTGGAGTCCGTGGACTAGCGGGACGCTGAACACCGGGGAGCTGTTTTTT.

The chain carries TRBV5-1 and TRBJ1-1, with D possibly being TRBD1 (6 bases). Looked up from germline, CDR1 is SGHRS and CDR2 is YFSETQ. The germline V and J ends were trimmed by 5 bases and 5 bases, with 25 bases remaining between them. The CDR3 contains 17 residues. CDR3 DNA: TGCGCCAGCAGTCATTCTTGGGGGGCGCTGGGAGATACTGAAGCTTTCTTT. Its protein is CASSHSWGALGDTEAFF.

The chain uses TRBV7-2 and TRBJ2-5; possibly TRBD1 for D (5 bases). This CDR3 spans 12 amino acids. Germline CDR1 SGHTA, CDR2 FQGNSA. Between the trimmed V and J ends, which lost 7 bases and 5 bases, there was a span of 11 bases. CDR3 DNA sequence: TGTGCCAGCACAATGGCAGGGGAGACCCAGTACTTC. Amino acid sequence: CASTMAGETQYF.

In its sample, this clone was seen a few times. This chain uses TRBV7-3 with TRBJ2-2; 12 nucleotides line up with TRBD2. Trimming took 6 bases from V and 5 from J; bases not matched to a gene: 10. The CDR3 consists of 17 residues. Germline CDR1 reads SGHTA; CDR2 reads FQGTGA. CDR3: CASSPGETSGSTGELFF. CDR3 DNA: TGTGCCAGCAGTCCCGGAGAGACTAGCGGGAGTACCGGGGAGCTGTTTTTT.

This chain joins TRBV7-3 and TRBJ2-3; the D call may be TRBD1 or TRBD2 (5 bases each). In germline, CDR1 is SGHTA, CDR2 FQGTGA. The CDR3 has 14 residues. Trimming left V 3 bases short and J 9 bases short, with 16 bases between. The CDR3, as DNA: TGTGCCAGCAGCTTTGACGGGACCGCAGGGACGCAGTATTTT. Amino acid sequence: CASSFDGTAGTQYF.

V gene TRBV6-1 combines with J gene TRBJ2-1; possible D gene TRBD2, 5 bases. V gave up 4 bases and J gave up 6 bases, with 13 bases separating them. Per the germline V gene, CDR1 is MNHNS and CDR2 is SASEGT. The CDR3 totals 14 residues. The CDR3 loop is CASSAASLGNEQFF. The CDR3 DNA follows: TGTGCCAGCAGTGCAGCTAGCCTTGGCAATGAGCAGTTCTTC.